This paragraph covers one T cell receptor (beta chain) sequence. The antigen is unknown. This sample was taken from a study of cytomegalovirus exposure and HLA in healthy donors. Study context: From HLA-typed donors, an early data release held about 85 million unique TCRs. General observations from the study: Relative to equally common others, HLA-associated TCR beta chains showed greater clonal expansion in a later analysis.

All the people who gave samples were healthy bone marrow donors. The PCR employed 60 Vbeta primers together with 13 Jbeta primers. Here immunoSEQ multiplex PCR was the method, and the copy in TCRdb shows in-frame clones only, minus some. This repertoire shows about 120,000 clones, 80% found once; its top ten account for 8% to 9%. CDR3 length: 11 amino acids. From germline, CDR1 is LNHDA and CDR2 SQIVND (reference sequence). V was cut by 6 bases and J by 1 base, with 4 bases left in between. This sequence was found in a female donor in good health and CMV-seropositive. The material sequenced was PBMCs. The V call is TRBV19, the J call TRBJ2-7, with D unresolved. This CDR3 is CASSGSYEQYF. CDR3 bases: TGTGCCAGTAGCGGGTCCTACGAGCAGTACTTC.